One and the same sample provided the 12 T cell receptor beta chains below, sequenced in a study of cytomegalovirus exposure and HLA in healthy donors. A multiplex PCR was run with 60 Vbeta primers and 13 Jbeta primers. The table came from immunoSEQ multiplex PCR; TCRdb's copy has only in-frame clones and leaves some out. There are around 190,000 clones in the sample; more than 75% occur only once, and around 3.6% lies in the top ten. Sequencing was done on a sample of PBMCs. The receptors were sampled from a man in his forties in good health and CMV-seropositive.

This chain joins TRBV14 and TRBJ1-1; 8 bases map to TRBD1. Germline CDR1 and CDR2: SGHDN and FVKESK. CDR3 length: 16 residues. With 0 bases clipped from V and 5 bases from J, the junction kept 8 bases outside the gene matches. The CDR3, as DNA: TGTGCCAGCAGCCAAGATCTAGGACAGGGAAGTACTGAAGCTTTCTTT. Translated, it gives CASSQDLGQGSTEAFF.

The chain recombines TRBV6-5 with TRBJ2-5; tentative D call: TRBD1 (7 bases). Per the germline V gene, CDR1 is MNHEY and CDR2 is SVGAGI. V was cut by 8 bases and J by 0 bases, with 10 bases left in between. This CDR3 has 13 residues. The CDR3 loop reads CASRGTDQETQYF. CDR3 DNA sequence: TGTGCCAGCCGGGGGACAGACCAAGAGACCCAGTACTTC.

The chain couples TRBV5-1 to TRBJ1-6; D uncertain. V was trimmed by 3 bases and J by 10 bases, leaving 17 bases between them. The CDR3 sequence is 15 residues long. Looked up from germline, CDR1 is SGHRS and CDR2 is YFSETQ. The CDR3 spells CASSSANGERSPLHF. DNA for the CDR3: TGCGCCAGCAGCTCGGCCAACGGGGAGCGATCACCCCTCCACTTT. The full variable domain, its missing parts supplied by reference TRBV5-1 and TRBJ1-6, is KAGVTQTPRYLIKTRGQQVTLSCSPISGHRSVSWYQQTPGQGLQFLFEYFSETQRNKGNFPGRFSGRQFSNSRSEMNVSTLELGDSALYLCASSSANGERSPLHFGNGTRLTVT.

The gene calls are TRBV9 and TRBJ2-5; TRBD2 matches 10 bases. The germline V gene has CDR1 SGDLS and CDR2 YYNGEE. This CDR3 region has 16 residues. V lost 3 bases to trimming and J lost 4 bases; unmatched junction nucleotides: 9. CDR3 nucleotides: TGTGCCAGCAGCGCAGGGACCAGCGGGGGGGGAGAGACCCAGTACTTC. This gives the protein CASSAGTSGGGETQYF.

The chain joins TRBV13 to TRBJ1-6; 10 bases line up with TRBD1. The CDR3 spans 17 residues. V lost 4 bases and J lost 11; bases outside the gene matches: 14. Germline CDR1 reads PRHDT; CDR2 reads FYEKMQ (reference sequence). CDR3 coding DNA: TGTGCCAGCAGCTCGTACCTTCCGGGACAGGGGAGGACACCCCTCCACTTT. Translated: CASSSYLPGQGRTPLHF.

This chain joins TRBV7-9 and TRBJ2-2; TRBD2 agrees at 7 bases. Per the germline V gene, CDR1 is SEHNR and CDR2 is FQNEAQ (reference sequence). V shed 4 bases and J 3 bases; nucleotides not matched to a gene: 8. The CDR3 consists of 16 residues. The CDR3, as DNA: TGTGCCAGCAGCTCAGATCCGGGGGGACACACCGGGGAGCTGTTTTTT. Protein product: CASSSDPGGHTGELFF.

The chain employs TRBV9 and TRBJ2-6; a weak D match, TRBD2 (6 bases). Per germline, CDR1 SGDLS and CDR2 YYNGEE. This CDR3 is 19 amino acids long. V gave up 3 bases and J gave up 2 bases, with 21 bases separating them. In DNA, the CDR3 is TGTGCCAGCAGCGCGTCCGTGGAGGGGAGGCTGGCTGGGGCCAACGTCCTGACTTTC. Translating gives CASSASVEGRLAGANVLTF.

The rearrangement joins TRBV4-1 to TRBJ2-1, with D possibly matching TRBD2 (7 bases). The CDR3 is made up of 16 amino acids. Germline CDR1 and CDR2: MGHRA and YSYEKL. Deletions cut 1 base from V and 9 bases from J, with 19 bases between. The CDR3 reads CASSQGGRGPRGEQFF. CDR3 nucleotides: TGCGCCAGCAGCCAAGGGGGGCGGGGGCCTCGCGGTGAGCAGTTCTTC.

CDR3 nucleotide sequence: TGCGCCAGCAGGTTTTCGGGACTCCATACCGGGGAGCTGTTTTTT. Protein: CASRFSGLHTGELFF. The chain is built from TRBV5-1 and TRBJ2-2, with a possible D match to TRBD2 (6 bases). V lost 5 bases, J lost 5 bases, and 16 bases lay in between. The germline gives CDR1 SGHRS, CDR2 YFSETQ. This CDR3 is 15 amino acids long.

The rearrangement uses TRBV7-6 and TRBJ2-2, with 9 bases fitting TRBD1. Germline CDR1 reads SGHVS; CDR2 reads FNYEAQ. Losses at the gene ends were 5 bases for V and 8 bases for J; bases not matched to a gene: 12. This CDR3 is 16 amino acids long. CDR3 DNA: TGTGCCAGCAGCGTGACAGGGGGAATTTCGTTGGGGGAGCTGTTTTTT. It encodes CASSVTGGISLGELFF. Based on the CDR3 plus reference TRBV7-6 and TRBJ2-2, the full variable domain is GAGVSQSPRYKVTKRGQDVALRCDPISGHVSLYWYRQALGQGPEFLTYFNYEAQQDKSGLPNDRFSAERPEGSISTLTIQRTEQRDSAMYRCASSVTGGISLGELFFGEGSRLTVL.

The rearrangement links TRBV29-1 to TRBJ2-3; 8 nucleotides match TRBD2. The J segment lost 0 bases and the V segment lost 8 bases, leaving 7 bases of the junction unmatched. The CDR3 totals 14 residues. Germline loops: CDR1 SQVTM, CDR2 ANQGSEA. CDR3: CSIIAGFSTDTQYF. The CDR3 bases are TGCAGCATAATAGCGGGGTTTAGCACAGATACGCAGTATTTT.

V usage is TRBV29-1 and J usage is TRBJ1-1; tentatively, D is TRBD1 (5 bases). Germline CDR1 is SQVTM and CDR2 is ANQGSEA. Trimming removed 0 bases at V and 3 bases at J, with 14 bases between. The CDR3 contains 15 residues. The CDR3 is CSVEDPGVLDTEAFF. The CDR3 DNA is TGCAGCGTTGAAGATCCGGGGGTATTGGACACTGAAGCTTTCTTT.